This entry lists 4 T cell receptor beta chains sequenced from one sample in a study of spatial heterogeneity in lung cancer. Overall study findings and caveats: Counts of expanded intratumoral alpha and beta TCRs tracked tumor mutation counts.

Time point noted: sample taken at primary tumor resection. Antigens for these TCRs are unknown. TCRdb re-analysed the 5' RACE reads in MiXCR, keeping a single row per CDR3 protein. The repertoire includes 7,000 to 8,500 distinct CDR3 sequences, about 12% of them detected once, and approximately 10% sits in the top ten. The source material was lung tumor tissue, sampled at surgery. Every receptor here comes from a male donor with early-stage non-small cell lung cancer.

This clonotype was recorded once. The chain combines TRBV6-6 with TRBJ2-1, with a tentative D call TRBD1 (5 bases). CDR3 size: 16 residues. Germline CDR1 and CDR2: MNHNY and SVGAGI (reference sequence). V gave up 0 bases and J gave up 2 bases, with 11 bases separating them. CDR3 DNA: TGTGCCAGCAGTTACTCACCCAGGGATCCCTACAATGAGCAGTTCTTC. It translates to CASSYSPRDPYNEQFF.

This clonotype was counted ten times or more. The rearrangement links TRBV24-1 to TRBJ2-7; D tentatively reads TRBD1 or TRBD2 (6 bases each). Trimming left V 3 bases short and J 5 bases short, with 19 bases between. The CDR3 has 16 residues. Germline V CDR1 and CDR2: KGHDR, SFDVKD. CDR3 residues: CATSDGRRGNRDEQYF. For the CDR3, the DNA is TGTGCCACCAGTGATGGGAGGAGGGGGAATAGAGACGAGCAGTACTTC.

This clonotype was recorded many times. DNA of the CDR3: TGTGCCAGCAGCTTAGTGGAGGGGCAAGAGACCCAGTACTTC. Its protein product is CASSLVEGQETQYF. The J gene is TRBJ2-5, the V gene TRBV11-2; D is possibly TRBD2 (6 bases). This CDR3 region has 14 residues. CDR1 and CDR2 from the germline V gene are SGHAT and FQNNGV. Between the trimmed V and J ends, which lost 1 base and 2 bases, there was a span of 8 bases.

This clonotype was picked up many times. The V gene is TRBV28, the J gene TRBJ1-1; no clear D. Per germline, CDR1 MDHEN and CDR2 SYDVKM. The CDR3 extends over 14 amino acids. Trimming removed 1 base at V and 1 base at J, with 7 bases between. CDR3 in DNA: TGTGCCAGCAGTTTATCACTGTGGAACACTGAAGCTTTCTTT. This encodes CASSLSLWNTEAFF.